The sequence of this TCR beta chain was determined in a study of blood T cell repertoires in COVID-19. Overall study: Sites across the United States, Italy and Spain contributed samples from acute and convalescent COVID-19. Nucleic acid was either cDNA or gDNA, and it came from T cells, B-cell-depleted T cells, or PBMCs.

Germline V gene lookup returns CDR1 SGHTS and CDR2 YDEGEE. V lost 4 bases, J lost 4 bases, and 13 bases stayed unmatched. This CDR3 contains 17 residues. Original processing methods: Estimation of nucleated cell counts relied on the amplification of reference gene primers. Libraries were prepared by immunoSEQ multiplex PCR; TCRdb keeps only in-frame clonotypes and omits some of them. V, J and clone size derive from that table, while D and trimming were established from the DNA sequence. The sample comprises 260,000 or so clones, around 82% of which are singletons, and approximately 5.3% rests with the top ten.

The chain combines TRBV5-8 with TRBJ1-5; 8 bases fit TRBD1. The sequenced sample consisted of peripheral blood. The TCR comes from an older man with acute or convalescent COVID-19. The CDR3 sequence is CASSPWTGPPANQPQHF. CDR3 in DNA: TGTGCCAGCAGCCCATGGACAGGGCCGCCCGCAAATCAGCCCCAGCATTTT.